These 2 T cell receptor beta chains came from one sample sequenced in a study of response to subunit inactivated influenza vaccine. TCRdb re-derived calls from the RT-PCR reads in MiXCR, one entry per CDR3 protein. The sample holds around 750,000 distinct CDR3 sequences, 21% seen once. The sequencing here drew on PBMCs from blood, taken 5 to 6 days after vaccination. These receptor sequences come from a man aged 45 to 65 who received an inactivated influenza vaccine.

This clonotype was counted once. The chain carries TRBV18 and TRBJ2-7, with 8 bases fitting TRBD2. CDR1 KGHSH and CDR2 LQKENI come from the germline V gene. Losses at the gene ends were 5 bases for V and 6 bases for J; bases not matched to a gene: 12. There are 15 residues in the CDR3. CDR3 residues: CASSTQSGSGSEQYF. In DNA form, the CDR3 reads TGTGCCAGCTCAACCCAAAGCGGGAGCGGAAGCGAGCAGTACTTC.

The gene calls are TRBV20-1 and TRBJ2-5; D is possibly TRBD1 (6 bases). Deletions cut 0 bases from V and 0 bases from J, with 17 bases between. The CDR3 is made up of 17 amino acids. Per germline, CDR1 DFQATT and CDR2 SNEGSKA (reference sequence). CDR3 coding DNA: TGCAGTGCTAGAGATAATGGTCCGGGACACAACCAAGAGACCCAGTACTTC. It encodes CSARDNGPGHNQETQYF.